A single sample is the source of the 24 T cell receptor beta chains below, sequenced in a study of blood T cell repertoires in COVID-19. Using immunoSEQ multiplex PCR, the repertoire was profiled, and TCRdb retains in-frame clones only, with some absent. Of 40,000 to 55,000 clones in the sample, approximately 90% were seen once. Sequenced input: peripheral blood. The receptors here all came from a woman older than 75 with acute or convalescent COVID-19.

V is TRBV19 and J is TRBJ1-4, with TRBD1 matching 8 bases. With 1 base clipped from V and 8 bases from J, the junction kept 3 bases outside the gene matches. CDR1 and CDR2 (germline): LNHDA, SQIVND (reference sequence). CDR3 length: 14 amino acids. CDR3 loop: CASSIARTGEKLFF. DNA for the CDR3: TGTGCCAGTAGTATAGCGCGGACAGGGGAAAAACTGTTTTTT.

The chain recombines TRBV5-4 with TRBJ1-2; the match to TRBD1 covers 10 bases. CDR3 length: 16 residues. Germline V gives CDR1 SGHNT, CDR2 YYREEE (reference sequence). The V and J ends lost 2 bases and 0 bases, in that order; junction bases with no gene match: 4. The CDR3 DNA reads TGTGCCAGCAGCTTTCGGACAGGGGGTACTAACTATGGCTACACCTTC. Encoded protein: CASSFRTGGTNYGYTF.

V usage is TRBV5-1 and J usage is TRBJ1-6, with TRBD1 matching over 9 bases. There are 17 residues in the CDR3. In germline, CDR1 is SGHRS, CDR2 YFSETQ. V was pared by 4 bases and J by 8 bases, with 13 bases of the junction left unmatched. The CDR3 region is CASSPGHAGTGYSPLHF. The CDR3 DNA reads TGCGCCAGCAGCCCGGGTCACGCCGGGACAGGGTATTCACCCCTCCACTTT.

The chain is built from TRBV30 and TRBJ1-6; maybe TRBD1 (6 bases). The ends were cut back, 3 bases at V and 8 bases at J, with 11 bases in the middle. This CDR3 is 13 amino acids long. Germline V CDR1 and CDR2: GTSNPN, SVGIG (reference sequence). The CDR3 reads CAWSKQGDSPLHF. The CDR3 region has the DNA TGTGCCTGGAGCAAACAGGGAGATTCACCCCTCCACTTT. Full variable domain (rest looked up from reference TRBV30 and TRBJ1-6): SQTIHQWPATLVQPVGSPLSLECTVEGTSNPNLYWYRQAAGRGLQLLFYSVGIGQISSEVPQNLSASRPQDRQFILSSKKLLLSDSGFYLCAWSKQGDSPLHFGNGTRLTVT.

The chain couples TRBV5-1 to TRBJ1-6; unclear D gene. Germline V gives CDR1 SGHRS, CDR2 YFSETQ. This CDR3 spans 15 amino acids. The germline V and J ends were trimmed by 3 bases and 13 bases, with 20 bases remaining between them. The CDR3 here is CASSSTQLRGLPLHF. The CDR3 coding sequence is TGCGCCAGCAGCTCTACACAACTGCGGGGTTTGCCCCTCCACTTT.

The chain is built from TRBV7-2 and TRBJ2-3; 11 positions agree with TRBD2. Germline CDR1 reads SGHTA; CDR2 reads FQGNSA. There are 16 residues in the CDR3. J gave up 4 bases and V 1 base, and 4 bases lay outside the gene matches. The CDR3 bases are TGTGCCAGCAGCTTAGGTCTAGCGGGGGGCGCAGATACGCAGTATTTT. Translation: CASSLGLAGGADTQYF.

CDR3 amino acids: CASSSQGSSSYNSPLHF. Here the CDR3 DNA reads TGCGCCAGCAGCTCCCAGGGCTCGAGCTCCTATAATTCACCCCTCCACTTT. The chain links TRBV5-1 to TRBJ1-6; perhaps TRBD1 as D (5 bases). The V and J ends lost 3 bases and 0 bases respectively, with 13 bases between them. The CDR3 is made up of 17 amino acids. Looked up from germline, CDR1 is SGHRS and CDR2 is YFSETQ.

The chain joins TRBV5-4 to TRBJ2-1, with a weak D call TRBD2 (7 bases). Germline assignment: CDR1 SGHNT and CDR2 YYREEE (reference sequence). Trimming shortened V by 4 bases and J by 4 bases, and 15 bases separated the two germline ends. The CDR3 spans 15 residues. The CDR3 coding sequence is TGTGCCAGCAGCGTCGTTAGGGGGGGGTACAATGAGCAGTTCTTC. Its translation: CASSVVRGGYNEQFF. Drawing the rest from reference TRBV5-4 and TRBJ2-1, the complete variable domain is ETGVTQSPTHLIKTRGQQVTLRCSSQSGHNTVSWYQQALGQGPQFIFQYYREEENGRGNFPPRFSGLQFPNYSSELNVNALELDDSALYLCASSVVRGGYNEQFFGPGTRLTVL.

This clone was seen just once. The chain carries TRBV6-6 and TRBJ1-1; D not certain. The CDR3 sequence is 14 residues long. Germline V gives CDR1 MNHNY, CDR2 SVGAGI (reference sequence). V shed 4 bases and J shed 1 base, with 10 bases lying between them. This CDR3 is CASSSTGGNTEAFF. The CDR3 coding sequence is TGTGCCAGCAGTTCCACCGGTGGGAACACTGAAGCTTTCTTT.

The rearrangement uses TRBV29-1 and TRBJ1-1; D perhaps matches TRBD1 (5 bases). Germline values: CDR1 SQVTM, CDR2 ANQGSEA. The CDR3 extends over 14 amino acids. Between the trimmed V and J ends, which lost 8 bases and 1 base, there was a span of 17 bases. CDR3 DNA: TGCAGCACCCGGCGGGGGGGAGGGAACACTGAAGCTTTCTTT. The encoded protein is CSTRRGGGNTEAFF.

V is TRBV9 and J is TRBJ2-5; possible D gene TRBD2, 7 bases. In germline, CDR1 is SGDLS, CDR2 YYNGEE. This CDR3 comprises 15 residues. With 4 bases removed from V and 5 bases from J, the gap between germline ends came to 18 bases. CDR3 sequence reads: CASSTERGGLETQYF. In DNA, the CDR3 is TGTGCCAGCAGCACCGAAAGGGGGGGGTTGGAGACCCAGTACTTC.

The chain joins TRBV4-1 to TRBJ1-5; maybe TRBD1 (6 bases). V was clipped by 1 base and J by 2 bases, with 6 bases between them. CDR3 length: 14 residues. Germline CDR1 reads MGHRA; CDR2 reads YSYEKL. CDR3 coding DNA: TGCGCCAGCAGCCAAGGGACAGGCAATCAGCCCCAGCATTTT. It encodes CASSQGTGNQPQHF.

The chain recombines TRBV5-1 with TRBJ2-2; 11 nucleotides agree with TRBD2. Germline V gene sequence: CDR1 SGHRS, CDR2 YFSETQ. The V gene end was trimmed by 4 bases and the J gene end by 5 bases; junction bases not matched to a gene: 10. The CDR3 totals 17 residues. The CDR3 DNA follows: TGCGCCAGCAGCCCACGGATTAGCGGGGGGGATACCGGGGAGCTGTTTTTT. Encoded protein: CASSPRISGGDTGELFF. Supplemented by reference TRBV5-1 and TRBJ2-2, the full variable domain reads KAGVTQTPRYLIKTRGQQVTLSCSPISGHRSVSWYQQTPGQGLQFLFEYFSETQRNKGNFPGRFSGRQFSNSRSEMNVSTLELGDSALYLCASSPRISGGDTGELFFGEGSRLTVL.

J is TRBJ1-2 and V is TRBV19; D unresolved. Germline V gives CDR1 LNHDA, CDR2 SQIVND (reference sequence). V was cut by 8 bases and J by 4 bases, with 17 bases left in between. CDR3 size: 14 residues. CDR3 amino acids: CASSREMFAYGYTF. The CDR3 nucleotides are TGTGCCAGTTCACGAGAGATGTTTGCCTATGGCTACACCTTC. Variable domain in full (rest from reference TRBV19 and TRBJ1-2): DGGITQSPKYLFRKEGQNVTLSCEQNLNHDAMYWYRQDPGQGLRLIYYSQIVNDFQKGDIAEGYSVSREKKESFPLTVTSAQKNPTAFYLCASSREMFAYGYTFGSGTRLTVV.

The sample holds one count of this clone. The rearrangement links TRBV2 to TRBJ1-1; D unresolved. This CDR3 is built from 14 residues. Trimming took off 6 bases at V and 4 bases at J, with 15 bases between the two ends. Looked up from germline, CDR1 is SNHLY and CDR2 is FYNNEI. CDR3 bases: TGTGCCAGCAGAAGACCGGGATGGGGCACTGAAGCTTTCTTT. Its translation is CASRRPGWGTEAFF.

This chain uses TRBV19 with TRBJ2-7; D perhaps matches TRBD1 (5 bases). The CDR3 runs 14 residues. Trimming shortened V by 7 bases and J by 2 bases, and 15 bases separated the two germline ends. The germline V gene encodes CDR1 LNHDA and CDR2 SQIVND (reference sequence). The CDR3 coding sequence is TGTGCCAGTAAGTCGACAGCTACGACCTACGAGCAGTACTTC. It translates to CASKSTATTYEQYF.

The V gene is TRBV24-1, the J gene TRBJ2-3, with D possibly matching TRBD2 (6 bases). Germline V lookup: CDR1 KGHDR, CDR2 SFDVKD. The length of the CDR3 is 17 residues. The germline V and J ends were trimmed by 0 bases and 1 base, with 13 bases remaining between them. The CDR3 sequence: CATSDLSLASGTDTQYF. The CDR3 DNA reads as TGTGCCACCAGTGATTTGAGTTTGGCTAGCGGCACAGATACGCAGTATTTT.

The CDR3 here is CASSRRQGQETQYF. In DNA form, the CDR3 reads TGTGCCAGCAGCAGGAGACAGGGACAAGAGACCCAGTACTTC. The rearrangement links TRBV5-8 to TRBJ2-5, with TRBD1 matching over 7 bases. The CDR3 covers 14 residues. Trimming at V came to 4 bases and at J to 2 bases, leaving 5 bases not matched to a gene. Germline V gene data show CDR1 as SGHTS and CDR2 as YDEGEE.

The genes are TRBV11-3 and TRBJ1-1, with TRBD1 matching over 10 bases. The CDR3 is 15 residues long. V gave up 1 base and J gave up 4 bases; unmatched junction bases: 3. Germline V gives CDR1 SGHNT, CDR2 YENEEA. Here the CDR3 reads CASSLGTGGSTEAFF. CDR3 in DNA: TGTGCCAGCAGCTTAGGGACAGGGGGTAGCACTGAAGCTTTCTTT.

The chain uses TRBV5-1 and TRBJ2-2, with 7 positions matching TRBD1. The CDR3 covers 14 residues. J lost 3 bases, V lost 7 bases, and 6 bases had no gene match. Germline values: CDR1 SGHRS, CDR2 YFSETQ. Here the CDR3 reads CASVGQADTGELFF. As DNA, the CDR3 is TGCGCCAGCGTAGGACAGGCGGACACCGGGGAGCTGTTTTTT.

The chain is built from TRBV5-1 and TRBJ1-6; 9 bases line up with TRBD1. Looked up from germline, CDR1 is SGHRS and CDR2 is YFSETQ. The ends lost 4 bases at V and 10 bases at J; junction bases unmatched: 12. The CDR3 runs 16 residues. CDR3 in amino acids: CASSPMGQGVESPLHF. CDR3 DNA sequence: TGCGCCAGCAGCCCGATGGGACAGGGCGTAGAGTCACCCCTCCACTTT. Supplemented by reference TRBV5-1 and TRBJ1-6, the full variable domain reads KAGVTQTPRYLIKTRGQQVTLSCSPISGHRSVSWYQQTPGQGLQFLFEYFSETQRNKGNFPGRFSGRQFSNSRSEMNVSTLELGDSALYLCASSPMGQGVESPLHFGNGTRLTVT.

V is TRBV2 and J is TRBJ1-2; TRBD1 matches at 11 bases. The CDR3 is made up of 15 amino acids. Germline V gives CDR1 SNHLY, CDR2 FYNNEI. V dropped 1 base and J dropped 8; count of bases not matched to a gene: 6. The CDR3 DNA follows: TGTGCCAGCAGTGAAGTAGGACAGGGGGCGCTGGGCTACACCTTC. Amino acids: CASSEVGQGALGYTF.

The V call is TRBV2, the J call TRBJ1-2, with D unclear. CDR1 SNHLY and CDR2 FYNNEI come from the germline V gene. The V end lost 7 bases, the J end lost 4 bases, and 7 bases lay between the germline ends. The CDR3 extends over 11 amino acids. The chain's CDR3 is CASTRLYGYTF. The CDR3 DNA is TGTGCCAGCACCCGACTCTATGGCTACACCTTC.

CDR3 amino acids: CASSYRNTNTEAFF. The CDR3 DNA reads TGCGCCAGCAGCTACAGGAATACCAACACTGAAGCTTTCTTT. The chain combines TRBV5-1 with TRBJ1-1; D is perhaps TRBD1 (5 bases). With 3 bases removed from V and 2 bases from J, the gap between germline ends came to 11 bases. CDR3 length: 14 residues. Per germline, CDR1 SGHRS and CDR2 YFSETQ.